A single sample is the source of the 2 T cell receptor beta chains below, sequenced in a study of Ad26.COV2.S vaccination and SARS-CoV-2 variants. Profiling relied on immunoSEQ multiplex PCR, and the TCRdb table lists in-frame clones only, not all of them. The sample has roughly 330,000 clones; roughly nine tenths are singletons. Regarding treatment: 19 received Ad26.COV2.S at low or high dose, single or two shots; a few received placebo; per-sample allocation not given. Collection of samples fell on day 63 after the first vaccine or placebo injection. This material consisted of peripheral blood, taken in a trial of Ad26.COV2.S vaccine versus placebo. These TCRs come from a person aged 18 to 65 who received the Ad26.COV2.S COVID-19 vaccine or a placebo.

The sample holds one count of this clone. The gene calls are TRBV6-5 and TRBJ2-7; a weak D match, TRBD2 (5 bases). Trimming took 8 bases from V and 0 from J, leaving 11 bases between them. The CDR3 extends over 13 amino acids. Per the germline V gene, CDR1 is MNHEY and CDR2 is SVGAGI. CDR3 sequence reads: CASGREISYEQYF. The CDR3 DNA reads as TGTGCCAGCGGAAGGGAGATCTCCTACGAGCAGTACTTC.

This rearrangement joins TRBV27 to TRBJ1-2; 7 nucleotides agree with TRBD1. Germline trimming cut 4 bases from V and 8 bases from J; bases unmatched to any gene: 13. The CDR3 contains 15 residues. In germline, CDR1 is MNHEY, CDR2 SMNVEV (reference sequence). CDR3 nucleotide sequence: TGTGCCAGCAGTTCCCTCGACAGGGTGCGAGAGGGCTACACCTTC. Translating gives CASSSLDRVREGYTF.